The 2 T cell receptor beta chains below come from one sample, sequenced in a study of vaccination and CD4 T cells after COVID-19. Their specific antigens are unknown. Treatment noted: roughly 11-day PBMC culture with coronavirus spike peptide pools or control peptides (ViraFEST assay). Sequencing of cultured CD4+ T cell DNA used the Oncomine TCR Beta short-read assay. Using its own MiXCR run on the PCR reads, TCRdb lists one record per CDR3 protein. The sample carries 13,000 to 15,000 distinct CDR3 sequences, roughly 27% recorded once. Sequencing used CD4+ T cells from blood, cultured in vitro, obtained before SARS-CoV-2 vaccination. The source is a human donor who received a COVID-19 vaccine.

This clonotype was observed a handful of times. The CDR3 is CASRPDLGVAGANVLTF. The CDR3 region has the DNA TGTGCCAGCAGACCCGACCTGGGGGTGGCTGGGGCCAACGTCCTGACTTTC. The J gene is TRBJ2-6, the V gene TRBV2; tentatively, D is TRBD1 or TRBD2 (5 bases each). The CDR3 has 17 amino acids. The V and J ends lost 6 bases and 2 bases respectively, with 17 bases between them. Germline CDR1 is SNHLY and CDR2 is FYNNEI.

In DNA form, the CDR3 reads TGTGCCAGCAGAGGGACAGGGATGAACACTGAAGCTTTCTTT. This codes for CASRGTGMNTEAFF. The rearrangement uses TRBV12-3 or TRBV12-4 and TRBJ1-1, with 9 bases matching TRBD1. After removal of 6 bases from V and 0 bases from J, the junction contained 2 bases not matched to a gene. This CDR3 region has 14 residues.